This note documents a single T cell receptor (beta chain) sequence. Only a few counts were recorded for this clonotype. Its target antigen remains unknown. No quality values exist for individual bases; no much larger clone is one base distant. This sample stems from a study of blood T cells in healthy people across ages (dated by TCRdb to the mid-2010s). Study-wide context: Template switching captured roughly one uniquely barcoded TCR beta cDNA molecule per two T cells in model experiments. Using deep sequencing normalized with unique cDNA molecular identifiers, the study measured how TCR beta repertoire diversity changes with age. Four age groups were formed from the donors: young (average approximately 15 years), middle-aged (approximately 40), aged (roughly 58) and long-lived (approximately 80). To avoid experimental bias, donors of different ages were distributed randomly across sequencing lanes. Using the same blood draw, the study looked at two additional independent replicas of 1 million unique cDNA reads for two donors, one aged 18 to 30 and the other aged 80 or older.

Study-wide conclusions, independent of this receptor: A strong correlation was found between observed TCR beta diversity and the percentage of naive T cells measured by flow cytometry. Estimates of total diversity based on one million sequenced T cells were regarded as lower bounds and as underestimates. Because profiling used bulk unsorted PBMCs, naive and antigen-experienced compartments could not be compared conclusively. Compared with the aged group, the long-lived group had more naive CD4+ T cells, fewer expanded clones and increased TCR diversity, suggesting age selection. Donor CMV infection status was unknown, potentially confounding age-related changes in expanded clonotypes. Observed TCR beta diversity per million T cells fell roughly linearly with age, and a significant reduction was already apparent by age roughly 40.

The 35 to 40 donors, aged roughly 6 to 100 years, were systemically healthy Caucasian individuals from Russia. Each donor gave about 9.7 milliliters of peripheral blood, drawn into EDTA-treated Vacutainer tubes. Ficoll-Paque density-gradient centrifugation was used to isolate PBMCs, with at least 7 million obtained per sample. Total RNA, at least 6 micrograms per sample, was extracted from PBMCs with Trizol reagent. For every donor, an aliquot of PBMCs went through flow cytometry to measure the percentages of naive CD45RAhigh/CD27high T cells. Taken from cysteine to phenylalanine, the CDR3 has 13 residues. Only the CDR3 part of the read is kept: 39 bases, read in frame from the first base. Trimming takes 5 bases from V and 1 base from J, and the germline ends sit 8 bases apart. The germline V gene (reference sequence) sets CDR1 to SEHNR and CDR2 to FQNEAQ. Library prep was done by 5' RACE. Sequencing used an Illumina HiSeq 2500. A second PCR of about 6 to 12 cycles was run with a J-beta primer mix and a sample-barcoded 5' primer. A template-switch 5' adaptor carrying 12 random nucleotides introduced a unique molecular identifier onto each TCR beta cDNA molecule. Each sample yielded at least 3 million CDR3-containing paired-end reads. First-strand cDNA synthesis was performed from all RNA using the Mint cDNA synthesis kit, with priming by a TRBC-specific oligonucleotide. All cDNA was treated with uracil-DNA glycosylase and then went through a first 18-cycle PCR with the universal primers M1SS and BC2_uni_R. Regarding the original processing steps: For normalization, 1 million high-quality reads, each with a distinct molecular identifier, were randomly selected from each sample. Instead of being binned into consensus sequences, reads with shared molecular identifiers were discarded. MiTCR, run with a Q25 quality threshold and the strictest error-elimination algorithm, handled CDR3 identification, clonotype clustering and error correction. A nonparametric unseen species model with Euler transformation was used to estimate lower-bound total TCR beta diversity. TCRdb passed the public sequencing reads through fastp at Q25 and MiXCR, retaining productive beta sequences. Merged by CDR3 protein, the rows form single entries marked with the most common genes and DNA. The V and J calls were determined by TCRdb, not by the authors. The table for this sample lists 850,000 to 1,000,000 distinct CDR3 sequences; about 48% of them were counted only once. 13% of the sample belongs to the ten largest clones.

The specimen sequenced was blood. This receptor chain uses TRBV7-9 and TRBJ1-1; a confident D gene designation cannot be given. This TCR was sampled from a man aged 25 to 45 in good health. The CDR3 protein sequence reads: CASSAQRNTEAFF. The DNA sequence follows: TGTGCCAGCAGCGCGCAGCGGAACACTGAAGCTTTCTTT.